Presented here are 13 T cell receptor beta chains from one specimen sequenced in a study of metastatic and nonmetastatic thyroid tumors. Using MiXCR, TCRdb reanalyzed the PCR reads. The data contain around 20,000 clones, 31% of them singletons. Every patient was untreated before thyroid surgery. Sequenced sample: blood. These receptors were taken from a female donor with papillary thyroid cancer or a benign thyroid nodule (not recorded which). Some clones in this sample may be carry-over from other donors' samples.

This clone was seen just once. The rearrangement uses TRBV20-1 and TRBJ2-1; 9 positions match TRBD2. The J call is uncertain, as TRBJ2-5 better fits the DNA end. CDR1 DFQATT and CDR2 SNEGSKA come from the germline V gene (reference sequence). The CDR3 covers 18 residues. The CDR3 region has the DNA TGCAGTGCTAGAGGACTAGCGGAGGAGGTGGGGATACAACAGGCCCAGTACTTC. It yields the protein CSARGLAEEVGIQQAQYF.

This clone was counted between two and nine times. The V call is TRBV28, the J call TRBJ2-2; D may be TRBD1 (5 bases). The CDR3 has 13 residues. The V gene's germline CDR1 is MDHEN and CDR2 SYDVKM. V was clipped by 9 bases and J by 5 bases, with 13 bases between them. The CDR3 protein is CASAGQGTGELFF. CDR3 DNA sequence: TGTGCCAGTGCAGGCCAGGGAACCGGGGAGCTGTTTTTT.

This clone came up many times. With a much larger clone just one base away, this may be a read error. Other DNA sequences in this specimen translate into the identical CDR3. The CDR3 loop is CASNLGFGVAGCEQFF. CDR3 in DNA: TGTGCCAGCAACCTTGGTTTTGGGGTAGCGGGGTGTGAGCAGTTCTTC. The J gene is TRBJ2-1, the V gene TRBV11-2, with 8 bases fitting TRBD2. This CDR3 has 16 residues. V dropped 7 bases and J dropped 9; count of bases not matched to a gene: 17. Germline V CDR1 and CDR2: SGHAT, FQNNGV.

CDR3 region: CASSPPQETQYF. The CDR3 DNA follows: TGTGCCAGCTCACCACCGCAAGAGACCCAGTACTTC. This chain uses TRBV18 with TRBJ2-5, with D unresolved. CDR3 size: 12 residues. Germline CDR1 KGHSH, CDR2 LQKENI. Between the trimmed V and J ends, which lost 0 bases and 2 bases, there was a span of 1 base.

A remark on this clone: At one end, the junction sequence differs from germline, possibly due to a read error. The chain has TRBV5-1 and TRBJ2-7; a weak D match, TRBD2 (5 bases). This CDR3 is built from 13 residues. Germline V gives CDR1 SGHRS, CDR2 YFSETQ. The CDR3 coding sequence is TGCGCCTCGGGGTGGGAAGGAGGATACGAGCGGTACTTC. This encodes CASGWEGGYERYF. Drawing the rest from reference TRBV5-1 and TRBJ2-7, the complete variable domain is KAGVTQTPRYLIKTRGQQVTLSCSPISGHRSVSWYQQTPGQGLQFLFEYFSETQRNKGNFPGRFSGRQFSNSRSEMNVSTLELGDSALYLCASGWEGGYERYFGPGTRLTVT.

This sequence joins TRBV20-1 and TRBJ2-3; D is perhaps TRBD2 (5 bases). Germline V gives CDR1 DFQATT, CDR2 SNEGSKA (reference sequence). V was cut by 5 bases and J by 1 base, with 16 bases left in between. This CDR3 region has 15 residues. CDR3 sequence (DNA): TGCAGTGCTCGTAGTGGCTGGGGAGGCACAGATACGCAGTATTTT. Amino acid sequence: CSARSGWGGTDTQYF.

Within the sample, this clone is medium-sized. The V call is TRBV20-1, the J call TRBJ2-7, with 8 bases identical to TRBD1. Looked up from germline, CDR1 is DFQATT and CDR2 is SNEGSKA (reference sequence). J lost 3 bases, V lost 6 bases, and 10 bases had no gene match. This CDR3 comprises 14 residues. The CDR3 DNA is TGCAGTGCCACCTCCGGGACAGGTAACTACGAGCAGTACTTC. Protein: CSATSGTGNYEQYF.

This clone was counted many times. The V and J genes are TRBV27 and TRBJ1-5, with 9 nucleotides matching TRBD1. Germline loops: CDR1 MNHEY, CDR2 SMNVEV (reference sequence). The CDR3 spans 12 residues. V shed 7 bases, J shed 6 bases, and the junction held 1 base outside the gene matches. In DNA form, the CDR3 reads TGTGCCAGCAAGACAGGGGGTCAGCCCCAGCATTTT. Protein: CASKTGGQPQHF.

V usage is TRBV28 and J usage is TRBJ1-6; 9 nucleotides line up with TRBD1. CDR3 length: 12 residues. Germline V CDR1 and CDR2: MDHEN, SYDVKM. Losses at the gene ends were 8 bases for V and 12 bases for J; bases not matched to a gene: 5. For the CDR3, the DNA is TGTGCCAGCGGGACAGGGCTTCAACCCCTCCACTTT. Translating gives CASGTGLQPLHF.

CDR3 in amino acids: CSARVPPGQGAVFYNSPLHF. Written as DNA, the CDR3 is TGCAGTGCTAGAGTTCCCCCCGGACAGGGGGCGGTCTTCTATAATTCACCCCTCCACTTT. The chain links TRBV20-1 to TRBJ1-6; the match to TRBD1 covers 11 bases. Germline-derived CDR1 and CDR2 are DFQATT and SNEGSKA (reference sequence). The CDR3 extends over 20 amino acids. Trimming cost V 1 base and J 3 bases; bases outside gene matches: 14.

The genes are TRBV20-1 and TRBJ1-2, with D possibly being TRBD1 (6 bases). CDR1 is DFQATT, CDR2 SNEGSKA, per germline (reference sequence). V was pared by 2 bases and J by 2 bases, with 12 bases between. There are 14 residues in the CDR3. Here the CDR3 DNA reads TGCAGTGCTAGATCGGGGGCGCAAAACTATGGCTACACCTTC. Protein product: CSARSGAQNYGYTF.

This clone was observed at least ten times. Here the CDR3 reads CASSVVGYGNQPQHF. The CDR3 nucleotides read TGTGCCAGTAGTGTAGTAGGGTACGGCAATCAGCCCCAGCATTTT. This chain uses TRBV19 with TRBJ1-5; D ambiguous. CDR1 is LNHDA, CDR2 SQIVND, per germline (reference sequence). The CDR3 runs 15 residues. Deletions cut 5 bases from V and 2 bases from J, with 13 bases between.

This clone appeared a few times. The J gene is TRBJ1-2, the V gene TRBV15; D is ambiguous. The germline V gene has CDR1 LNHNV and CDR2 YYDKDF (reference sequence). This CDR3 region has 12 residues. With 1 base removed from V and 7 bases from J, the gap between germline ends came to 7 bases. The DNA of the CDR3 is TGTGCCACCAGCAGAGGTGGTGGTGGCTACACCTTC. This sequence encodes CATSRGGGGYTF. Filled out from reference TRBV15 and TRBJ1-2, the complete variable domain reads DAMVIQNPRYQVTQFGKPVTLSCSQTLNHNVMYWYQQKSSQAPKLLFHYYDKDFNNEADTPDNFQSRRPNTSFCFLDIRSPGLGDTAMYLCATSRGGGGYTFGSGTRLTVV.